The sequence of this T cell receptor beta chain was determined in a study of cytotoxic CD8 clonotypes in ibrutinib-treated CLL. Study-level background: Response was recorded as partial in some 24 patients and complete in 2; at median around 68 months, approximately 15 remained remitted and about twelve had progressed. Study results and caveats: Patients with sustained remission and those progressing were sampled at differing times.

A few counts support this clone. Its antigen is currently unknown. Germline V gives CDR1 SNHLY, CDR2 FYNNEI. J was trimmed by 5 bases and V by 7 bases; bases with no gene match: 4. This CDR3 spans 13 amino acids. The data were produced by immunoSEQ multiplex PCR, yet TCRdb's version contains in-frame clones alone and is incomplete. The table lists a few hundred thousand clones, 70% of them singletons. Material: PBMCs, obtained after 24 months of ibrutinib treatment. The chain is built from TRBV2 and TRBJ2-1; 8 nucleotides agree with TRBD2. This receptor was taken from a human donor with chronic lymphocytic leukemia. CDR3 sequence: CASNREGHNEQFF. The CDR3 DNA sequence: TGTGCCAGCAACCGGGAGGGCCACAATGAGCAGTTCTTC.